The 19 T cell receptor beta chains below all came from one sample that was sequenced in a study of cytomegalovirus exposure and HLA in healthy donors. The PCR contained 60 Vbeta and 13 Jbeta primers. Sequenced by immunoSEQ multiplex PCR; TCRdb stores in-frame clones only, minus some. The sample holds fewer than 150,000 clones, about 78% seen once. The sequenced material came from PBMCs. The receptors were gathered from a male donor in good health and CMV-seronegative.

This sequence joins TRBV27 and TRBJ1-2; 8 positions match TRBD1. Looked up from germline, CDR1 is MNHEY and CDR2 is SMNVEV (reference sequence). Trimming took 5 bases from V and 6 from J; bases not matched to a gene: 17. The CDR3 contains 17 residues. In DNA form, the CDR3 reads TGTGCCAGCAGTCCAAGACAGGGGTTCCGCGGGGACGATGGCTACACCTTC. It specifies CASSPRQGFRGDDGYTF.

This clone was seen a few times. The chain recombines TRBV18 with TRBJ1-1; 7 bases line up with TRBD1. J gave up 6 bases and V 3 bases, and 10 bases lay outside the gene matches. The CDR3 runs to 15 residues. CDR1 is KGHSH, CDR2 LQKENI, per germline. DNA of the CDR3: TGTGCCAGCTCACCGTCGACAGGGCTCAGGGCTGAAGCTTTCTTT. This encodes CASSPSTGLRAEAFF.

The J gene is TRBJ1-1, the V gene TRBV2; no reliable D call. V was trimmed by 7 bases and J by 2 bases, leaving 11 bases between them. The CDR3 spans 13 residues. Germline V gives CDR1 SNHLY, CDR2 FYNNEI. CDR3 nucleotides: TGTGCCAGCATCGAGGGCCGAAACACTGAAGCTTTCTTT. Amino acid sequence: CASIEGRNTEAFF.

The rearrangement uses TRBV6-5 and TRBJ2-5; D not resolved. V gave up 0 bases and J gave up 11 bases, with 13 bases separating them. Germline CDR1 MNHEY, CDR2 SVGAGI. This CDR3 is 13 amino acids long. Here the CDR3 DNA reads TGTGCCAGCAGTTACTCGAGGAGTTTCGGGCAGTACTTC. Translating gives CASSYSRSFGQYF.

This chain links TRBV5-4 with TRBJ2-7, with 10 bases matching TRBD1. V shed 5 bases, J shed 9 bases, and the junction held 8 bases outside the gene matches. CDR1 is SGHNT, CDR2 YYREEE, per germline (reference sequence). The CDR3 runs 13 residues. CDR3 in DNA: TGTGCCAGCAGACCTGAGACAGGGGGCCTGCAGTACTTC. Its translation is CASRPETGGLQYF.

The chain couples TRBV6-6 to TRBJ2-7; D remains ambiguous. Trimming removed 0 bases at V and 3 bases at J, with 3 bases between. Germline CDR1 is MNHNY and CDR2 is SVGAGI (reference sequence). The CDR3 length is 12 residues. This CDR3 reads CASSYSHYEQYF. CDR3 nucleotides: TGTGCCAGCAGTTACTCCCACTACGAGCAGTACTTC.

The chain combines TRBV19 with TRBJ2-7; tentative D call: TRBD1 (6 bases). This CDR3 comprises 13 residues. CDR1 and CDR2 (germline): LNHDA, SQIVND (reference sequence). Trimming removed 7 bases at V and 3 bases at J, with 13 bases between. The CDR3, as DNA: TGTGCCAGTACCCCGGGCAGGGGCTACGAGCAGTACTTC. This gives the protein CASTPGRGYEQYF. The full variable domain, rest sourced from reference TRBV19 and TRBJ2-7, is DGGITQSPKYLFRKEGQNVTLSCEQNLNHDAMYWYRQDPGQGLRLIYYSQIVNDFQKGDIAEGYSVSREKKESFPLTVTSAQKNPTAFYLCASTPGRGYEQYFGPGTRLTVT.

V usage is TRBV6-5 and J usage is TRBJ1-2; D is possibly TRBD1 (5 bases). The CDR3 sequence is 16 residues long. The ends were cut back, 0 bases at V and 1 base at J, with 12 bases in the middle. From germline, CDR1 is MNHEY and CDR2 SVGAGI. CDR3 sequence: CASSYSGFQGNYGYTF. The CDR3 region has the DNA TGTGCCAGCAGTTACTCCGGATTCCAGGGTAACTATGGCTACACCTTC.

CDR3: CASSLVPGAENNQPQHF. The CDR3 DNA sequence: TGTGCCAGCAGCTTAGTTCCAGGGGCGGAAAACAATCAGCCCCAGCATTTT. This chain joins TRBV7-9 and TRBJ1-5; weak D call: TRBD1 (6 bases). The CDR3 contains 17 residues. Germline CDR1 reads SEHNR; CDR2 reads FQNEAQ (reference sequence). With 1 base removed from V and 3 bases from J, the gap between germline ends came to 16 bases.

This clone was detected a few times. This chain links TRBV19 with TRBJ2-7; D not certain. The CDR3 consists of 14 residues. Germline loops: CDR1 LNHDA, CDR2 SQIVND (reference sequence). The ends were cut back, 3 bases at V and 3 bases at J, with 12 bases in the middle. CDR3 bases: TGTGCCAGTAGTATTCGGCAGGAAATCTACGAGCAGTACTTC. Its protein product is CASSIRQEIYEQYF.

This clone was seen more than once but under ten times. The chain employs TRBV5-1 and TRBJ2-7; TRBD1 matches 10 bases. CDR1 and CDR2 (germline): SGHRS, YFSETQ. Unmatched junction bases numbered 8, after V lost 1 base and J lost 4 bases. CDR3 length: 16 residues. Here the CDR3 reads CASSLLRDRGGYEQYF. The CDR3, as DNA: TGCGCCAGCAGCTTGCTCCGGGACAGGGGAGGGTACGAGCAGTACTTC.

This chain connects TRBV5-4 to TRBJ2-7; D unresolved. In germline, CDR1 is SGHNT, CDR2 YYREEE (reference sequence). The CDR3 is 11 amino acids. V was trimmed by 1 base and J by 6 bases, leaving 5 bases between them. CDR3 bases: TGTGCCAGCAGCTTGTCTCGCGAGCAGTACTTC. This encodes CASSLSREQYF.

In this sample, this clone turned up once. The chain recombines TRBV27 with TRBJ1-1, with D perhaps TRBD1 (6 bases). The CDR3 extends over 15 amino acids. Trimming pared 1 base from V and 6 bases from J, leaving 15 bases between. Germline V gene data show CDR1 as MNHEY and CDR2 as SMNVEV (reference sequence). The CDR3: CASSLYIGEGAEAFF. The CDR3 bases are TGTGCCAGCAGTTTATATATAGGAGAGGGGGCTGAAGCTTTCTTT.

Only one count was recorded for this clone. The chain employs TRBV6-6 and TRBJ2-2; D might be TRBD2 (5 bases). The CDR3 sequence is 13 residues long. The V end lost 5 bases, the J end lost 6 bases, and 10 bases lay between the germline ends. The V gene's germline CDR1 is MNHNY and CDR2 SVGAGI (reference sequence). The CDR3 region is CASSTSLAGELFF. The CDR3, as DNA: TGTGCCAGCAGTACTAGTTTAGCCGGGGAGCTGTTTTTT.

V and J are TRBV5-6 and TRBJ1-1; TRBD1 matches at 7 bases. CDR1 is SGHDT and CDR2 is YYEEEE in the germline V gene. V was pared by 4 bases and J by 11 bases, with 8 bases of the junction left unmatched. The CDR3 is 12 amino acids. The CDR3 is CASSITTGSAFF. DNA of the CDR3: TGTGCCAGCAGCATTACGACAGGGTCGGCTTTCTTT. The variable domain in full, completed from reference TRBV5-6 and TRBJ1-1, reads DAGVTQSPTHLIKTRGQQVTLRCSPKSGHDTVSWYQQALGQGPQFIFQYYEEEERQRGNFPDRFSGHQFPNYSSELNVNALLLGDSALYLCASSITTGSAFFGQGTRLTVV.

This clone appeared a few times. The chain has TRBV5-6 and TRBJ1-6, with 8 bases matching TRBD1. The CDR3 spans 17 residues. Germline trimming cut 0 bases from V and 7 bases from J; bases unmatched to any gene: 9. CDR1 is SGHDT, CDR2 YYEEEE, per germline. CDR3 sequence reads: CASSLGEGTGWNSPLHF. CDR3 coding DNA: TGTGCCAGCAGCTTGGGTGAAGGGACAGGTTGGAATTCACCCCTCCACTTT.

The chain links TRBV19 to TRBJ2-7, with D possibly TRBD1 on 6 matching bases. Germline assignment: CDR1 LNHDA and CDR2 SQIVND (reference sequence). Deletions cut 0 bases from V and 3 bases from J, with 12 bases between. There are 15 residues in the CDR3. The CDR3 DNA reads TGTGCCAGTAGTATAGATTATGGACAGTACTACGAGCAGTACTTC. Encoded protein: CASSIDYGQYYEQYF.

The chain uses TRBV5-1 and TRBJ2-1; 12 positions match TRBD2. The ends lost 4 bases at V and 5 bases at J; junction bases unmatched: 7. Germline V gene lookup returns CDR1 SGHRS and CDR2 YFSETQ. This CDR3 region has 16 residues. CDR3 residues: CASSQGTSGYNNEQFF. In nucleotides, the CDR3 is TGCGCCAGCAGCCAAGGGACTAGCGGGTACAACAATGAGCAGTTCTTC. The variable domain in full, completed from reference TRBV5-1 and TRBJ2-1, reads KAGVTQTPRYLIKTRGQQVTLSCSPISGHRSVSWYQQTPGQGLQFLFEYFSETQRNKGNFPGRFSGRQFSNSRSEMNVSTLELGDSALYLCASSQGTSGYNNEQFFGPGTRLTVL.

The CDR3 DNA is TGCGCCAGCAGCTCTGGCGGGGGCTACACCTTC. Translating gives CASSSGGGYTF. The gene calls are TRBV5-1 and TRBJ1-2; the D is unclear. CDR3 length: 11 amino acids. Germline CDR1 is SGHRS and CDR2 is YFSETQ. The V end was cut by 3 bases, the J end by 8 bases, with 8 bases between.